Sequencing of this T cell receptor (beta chain) was carried out in a study of blood T cell repertoires in COVID-19. Study at large: Sample material is recorded as cDNA or gDNA derived from T cells, B-cell-depleted T cells, or PBMCs.

Methods used by the authors: For nucleated cells, counts were estimated from reference gene primer amplification. The data were produced by immunoSEQ multiplex PCR, yet TCRdb's version contains in-frame clones alone and is incomplete. V and J calls and clone size are those listed in that table; D and trimming were worked out from the DNA. This table holds about 250,000 clones, around 88% found once. In its sample, this clone was seen once. The V and J ends lost 4 bases and 5 bases respectively, with 12 bases between them. The CDR3 is 14 amino acids. Looked up from germline, CDR1 is SGHRS and CDR2 is YFSETQ.

Sequenced input: peripheral blood. The chain has TRBV5-1 and TRBJ1-4, with D possibly TRBD1 on 6 matching bases. This sequence originates from a man under 40 with acute or convalescent COVID-19. In nucleotides, the CDR3 is TGCGCCAGCAGCCGGAACAGGGACAATGAAAAACTGTTTTTT. It is translated as CASSRNRDNEKLFF.